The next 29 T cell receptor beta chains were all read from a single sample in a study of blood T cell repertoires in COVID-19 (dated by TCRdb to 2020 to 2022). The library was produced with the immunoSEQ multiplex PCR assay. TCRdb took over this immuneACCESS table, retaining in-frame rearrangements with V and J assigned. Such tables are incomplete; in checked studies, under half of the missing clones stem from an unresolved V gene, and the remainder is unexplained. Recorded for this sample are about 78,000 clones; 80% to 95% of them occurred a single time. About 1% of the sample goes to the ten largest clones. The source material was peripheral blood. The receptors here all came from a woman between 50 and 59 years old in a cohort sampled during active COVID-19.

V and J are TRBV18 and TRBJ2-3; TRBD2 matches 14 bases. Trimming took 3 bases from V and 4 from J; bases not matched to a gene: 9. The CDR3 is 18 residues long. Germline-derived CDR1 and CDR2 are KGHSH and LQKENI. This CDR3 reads CASSPGTSGSSGADTQYF. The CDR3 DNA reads TGTGCCAGCTCACCGGGGACTAGCGGGAGTTCTGGCGCAGATACGCAGTATTTT.

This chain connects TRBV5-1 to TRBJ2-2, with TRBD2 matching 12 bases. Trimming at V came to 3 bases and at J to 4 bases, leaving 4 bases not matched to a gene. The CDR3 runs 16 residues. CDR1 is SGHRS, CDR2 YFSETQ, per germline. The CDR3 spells CASSWTSGTSTGELFF. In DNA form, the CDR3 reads TGCGCCAGCAGCTGGACTAGCGGGACGAGCACCGGGGAGCTGTTTTTT.

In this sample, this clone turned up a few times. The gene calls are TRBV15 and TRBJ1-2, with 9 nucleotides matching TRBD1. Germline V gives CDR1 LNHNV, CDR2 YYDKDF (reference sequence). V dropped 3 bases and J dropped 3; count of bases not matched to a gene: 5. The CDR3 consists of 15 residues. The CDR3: CATSSGQGFDYGYTF. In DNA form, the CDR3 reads TGTGCCACCAGCAGTGGACAGGGGTTCGACTATGGCTACACCTTC.

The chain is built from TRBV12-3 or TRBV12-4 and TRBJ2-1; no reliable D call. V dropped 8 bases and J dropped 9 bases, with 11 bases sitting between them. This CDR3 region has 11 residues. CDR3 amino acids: CASSSWSEQFF. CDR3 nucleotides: TGTGCCAGCTCCTCCTGGAGTGAGCAGTTCTTC.

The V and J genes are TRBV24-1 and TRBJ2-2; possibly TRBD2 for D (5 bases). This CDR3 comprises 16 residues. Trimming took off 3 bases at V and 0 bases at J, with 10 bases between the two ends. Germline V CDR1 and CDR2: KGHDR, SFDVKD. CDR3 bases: TGTGCCACCAGTGATCCAGGACTTACGAACACCGGGGAGCTGTTTTTT. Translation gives CATSDPGLTNTGELFF.

The chain's CDR3 is CASSRDFYNEQFF. The CDR3 DNA is TGTGCCAGCAGCCGGGACTTCTACAATGAGCAGTTCTTC. The gene calls are TRBV7-3 and TRBJ2-1, with a tentative D call TRBD2 (6 bases). The ends were cut back, 5 bases at V and 3 bases at J, with 8 bases in the middle. This CDR3 spans 13 amino acids. Looked up from germline, CDR1 is SGHTA and CDR2 is FQGTGA.

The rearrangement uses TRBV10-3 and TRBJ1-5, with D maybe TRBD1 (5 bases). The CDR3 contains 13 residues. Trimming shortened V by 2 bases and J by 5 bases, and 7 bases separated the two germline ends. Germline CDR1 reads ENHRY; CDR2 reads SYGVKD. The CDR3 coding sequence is TGTGCCATCAGTGAGGGGGCCTATCAGCCCCAGCATTTT. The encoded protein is CAISEGAYQPQHF.

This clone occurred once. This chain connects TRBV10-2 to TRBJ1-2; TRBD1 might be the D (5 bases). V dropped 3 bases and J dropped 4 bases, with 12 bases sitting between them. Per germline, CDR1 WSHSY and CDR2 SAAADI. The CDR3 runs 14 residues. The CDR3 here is CASSDGNRFYGYTF. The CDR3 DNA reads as TGCGCCAGCAGTGATGGGAACAGGTTCTATGGCTACACCTTC.

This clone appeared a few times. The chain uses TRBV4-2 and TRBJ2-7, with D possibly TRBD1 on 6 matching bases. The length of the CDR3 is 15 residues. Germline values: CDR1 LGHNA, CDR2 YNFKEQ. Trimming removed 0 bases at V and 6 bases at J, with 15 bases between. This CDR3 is CASSQDTSLGGEQYF. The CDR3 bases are TGTGCCAGCAGCCAAGATACCTCCTTAGGGGGCGAGCAGTACTTC.

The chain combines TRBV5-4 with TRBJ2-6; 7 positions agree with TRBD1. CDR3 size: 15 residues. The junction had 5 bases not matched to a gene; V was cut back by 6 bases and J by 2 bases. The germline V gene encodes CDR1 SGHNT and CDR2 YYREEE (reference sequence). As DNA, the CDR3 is TGTGCCAGCATCCAGACAGGGCCTGGGGCCAACGTCCTGACTTTC. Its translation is CASIQTGPGANVLTF.

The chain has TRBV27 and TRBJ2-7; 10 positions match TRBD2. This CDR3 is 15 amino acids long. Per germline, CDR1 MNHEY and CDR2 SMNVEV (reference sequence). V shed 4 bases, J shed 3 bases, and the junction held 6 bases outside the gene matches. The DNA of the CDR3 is TGTGCCAGCAGTTGGGGACTAGCGAACTTCTACGAGCAGTACTTC. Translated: CASSWGLANFYEQYF.

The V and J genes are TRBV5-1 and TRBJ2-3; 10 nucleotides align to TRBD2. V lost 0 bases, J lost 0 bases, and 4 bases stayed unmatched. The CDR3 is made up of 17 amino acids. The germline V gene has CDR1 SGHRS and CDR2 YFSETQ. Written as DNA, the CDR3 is TGCGCCAGCAGCTTGGACGGGACTAGCGTTAGCACAGATACGCAGTATTTT. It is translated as CASSLDGTSVSTDTQYF.

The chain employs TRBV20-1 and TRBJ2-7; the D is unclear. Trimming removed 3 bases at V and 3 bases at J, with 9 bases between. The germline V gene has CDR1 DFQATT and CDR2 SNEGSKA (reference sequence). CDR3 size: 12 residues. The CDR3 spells CSASRVGYEQYF. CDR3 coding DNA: TGCAGTGCTAGTCGGGTCGGCTACGAGCAGTACTTC.

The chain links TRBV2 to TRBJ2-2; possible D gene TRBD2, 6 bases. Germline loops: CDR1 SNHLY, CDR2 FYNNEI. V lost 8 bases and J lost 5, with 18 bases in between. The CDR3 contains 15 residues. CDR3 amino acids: CASGREYGRTGELFF. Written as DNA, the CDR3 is TGTGCCAGCGGGCGGGAATATGGGAGGACCGGGGAGCTGTTTTTT.

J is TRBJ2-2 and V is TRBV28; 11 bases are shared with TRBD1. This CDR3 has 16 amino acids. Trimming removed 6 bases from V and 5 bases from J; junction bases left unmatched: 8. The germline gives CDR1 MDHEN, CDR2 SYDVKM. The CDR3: CASRGQGDEVTGELFF. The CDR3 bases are TGTGCCAGCAGGGGACAGGGGGACGAAGTAACCGGGGAGCTGTTTTTT.

As DNA, the CDR3 is TGTGCCAGCAGTGCTCCAGCGGGGTCCTACGAGCAGTACTTC. Its protein is CASSAPAGSYEQYF. The chain joins TRBV2 to TRBJ2-7; 7 bases agree with TRBD2. This CDR3 contains 14 residues. V was pared by 4 bases and J by 1 base, with 4 bases of the junction left unmatched. Germline assignment: CDR1 SNHLY and CDR2 FYNNEI.

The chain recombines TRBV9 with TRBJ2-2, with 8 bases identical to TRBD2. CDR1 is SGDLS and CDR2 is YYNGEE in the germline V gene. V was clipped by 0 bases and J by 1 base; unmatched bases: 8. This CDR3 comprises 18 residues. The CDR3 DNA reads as TGTGCCAGCAGCGTAGGCGGCGTGGGACTAGAGAACACCGGGGAGCTGTTTTTT. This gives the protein CASSVGGVGLENTGELFF.

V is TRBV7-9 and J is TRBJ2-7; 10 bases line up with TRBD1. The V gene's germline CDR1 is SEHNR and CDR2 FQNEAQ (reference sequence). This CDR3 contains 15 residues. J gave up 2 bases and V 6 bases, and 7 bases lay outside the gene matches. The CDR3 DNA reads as TGTGCCAGCAGGGGGACAGGGGACCCTACCTACGAGCAGTACTTC. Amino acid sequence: CASRGTGDPTYEQYF.

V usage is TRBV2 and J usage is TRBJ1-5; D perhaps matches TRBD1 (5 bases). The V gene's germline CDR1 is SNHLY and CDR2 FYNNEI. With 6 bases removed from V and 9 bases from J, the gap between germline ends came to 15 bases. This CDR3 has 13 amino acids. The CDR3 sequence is CASSSGPQGPQHF. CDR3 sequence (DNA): TGTGCCAGCAGCTCCGGGCCTCAGGGGCCCCAGCATTTT. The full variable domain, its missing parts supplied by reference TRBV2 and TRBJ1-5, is EPEVTQTPSHQVTQMGQEVILRCVPISNHLYFYWYRQILGQKVEFLVSFYNNEISEKSEIFDDQFSVERPDGSNFTLKIRSTKLEDSAMYFCASSSGPQGPQHFGDGTRLSIL.

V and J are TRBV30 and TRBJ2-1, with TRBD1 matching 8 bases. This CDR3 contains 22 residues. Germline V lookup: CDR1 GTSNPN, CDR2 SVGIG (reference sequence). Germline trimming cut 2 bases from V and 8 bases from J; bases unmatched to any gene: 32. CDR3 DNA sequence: TGTGCCTGGAGTCGGGCGATTTTCACCCCCGTTCTACCGGGACAGGACATCCATGAGCAGTTCTTC. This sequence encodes CAWSRAIFTPVLPGQDIHEQFF.

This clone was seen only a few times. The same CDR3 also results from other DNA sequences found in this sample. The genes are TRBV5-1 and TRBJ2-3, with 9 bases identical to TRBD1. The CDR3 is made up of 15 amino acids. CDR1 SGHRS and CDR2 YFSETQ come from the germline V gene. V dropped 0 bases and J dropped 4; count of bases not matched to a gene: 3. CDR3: CASSLAGQGSDTQYF. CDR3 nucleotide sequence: TGCGCCAGCAGCTTGGCGGGACAGGGATCAGATACGCAGTATTTT.

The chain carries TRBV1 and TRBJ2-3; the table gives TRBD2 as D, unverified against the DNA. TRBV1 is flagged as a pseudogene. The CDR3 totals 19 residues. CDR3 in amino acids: CTSSGAPLAGGRGTDTQYF. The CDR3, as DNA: TGCACCAGCAGCGGGGCCCCGCTAGCGGGAGGGCGTGGCACAGATACGCAGTATTTT.

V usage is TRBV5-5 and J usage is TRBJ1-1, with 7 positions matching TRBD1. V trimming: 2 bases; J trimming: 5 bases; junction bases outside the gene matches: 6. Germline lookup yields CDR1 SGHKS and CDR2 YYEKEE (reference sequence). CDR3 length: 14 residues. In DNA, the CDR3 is TGTGCCAGCAGCTTTTTGACAGGGAGGACTGAAGCTTTCTTT. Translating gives CASSFLTGRTEAFF.

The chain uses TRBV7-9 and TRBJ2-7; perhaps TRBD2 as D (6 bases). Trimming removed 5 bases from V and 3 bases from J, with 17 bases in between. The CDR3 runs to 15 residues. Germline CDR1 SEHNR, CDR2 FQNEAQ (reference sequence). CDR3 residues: CASSPAGSPSYEQYF. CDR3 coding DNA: TGTGCCAGCAGCCCCGCGGGGAGCCCAAGCTACGAGCAGTACTTC. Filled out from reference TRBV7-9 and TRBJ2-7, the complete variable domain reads DTGVSQNPRHKITKRGQNVTFRCDPISEHNRLYWYRQTLGQGPEFLTYFQNEAQLEKSRLLSDRFSAERPKGSFSTLEIQRTEQGDSAMYLCASSPAGSPSYEQYFGPGTRLTVT.

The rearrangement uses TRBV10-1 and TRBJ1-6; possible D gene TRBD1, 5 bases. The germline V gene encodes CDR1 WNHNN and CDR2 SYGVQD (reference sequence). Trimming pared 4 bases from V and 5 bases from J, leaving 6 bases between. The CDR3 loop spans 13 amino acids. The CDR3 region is CASSAGNNSPLHF. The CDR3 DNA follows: TGCGCCAGCAGTGCAGGGAATAATTCACCCCTCCACTTT.

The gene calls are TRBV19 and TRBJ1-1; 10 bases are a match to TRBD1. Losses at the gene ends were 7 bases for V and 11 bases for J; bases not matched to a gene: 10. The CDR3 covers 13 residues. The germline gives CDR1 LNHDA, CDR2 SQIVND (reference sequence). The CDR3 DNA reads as TGTGCCAGTAATGTCGGGACAGGGGTTTGGGCTTTCTTT. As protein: CASNVGTGVWAFF.

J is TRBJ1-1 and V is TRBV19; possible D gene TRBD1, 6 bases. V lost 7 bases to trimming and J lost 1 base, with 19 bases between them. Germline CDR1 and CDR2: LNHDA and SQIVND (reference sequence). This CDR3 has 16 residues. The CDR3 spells CASTRQAVPPNTEAFF. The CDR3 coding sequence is TGTGCCAGTACCCGACAGGCTGTTCCACCGAACACTGAAGCTTTCTTT.

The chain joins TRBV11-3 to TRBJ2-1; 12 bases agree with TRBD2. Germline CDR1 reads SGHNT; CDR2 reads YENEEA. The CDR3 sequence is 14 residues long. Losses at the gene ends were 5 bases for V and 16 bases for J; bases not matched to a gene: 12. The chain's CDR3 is CASSHDSSGRVQFF. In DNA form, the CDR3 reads TGTGCCAGCAGCCATGACTCTAGCGGGAGGGTTCAATTCTTC.

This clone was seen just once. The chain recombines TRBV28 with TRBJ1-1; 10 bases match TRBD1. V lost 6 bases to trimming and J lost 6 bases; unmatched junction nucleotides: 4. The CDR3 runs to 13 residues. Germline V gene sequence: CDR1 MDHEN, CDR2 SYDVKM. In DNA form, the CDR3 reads TGTGCCAGCAGATTAGGGACAGGGGCTGAAGCTTTCTTT. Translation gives CASRLGTGAEAFF.